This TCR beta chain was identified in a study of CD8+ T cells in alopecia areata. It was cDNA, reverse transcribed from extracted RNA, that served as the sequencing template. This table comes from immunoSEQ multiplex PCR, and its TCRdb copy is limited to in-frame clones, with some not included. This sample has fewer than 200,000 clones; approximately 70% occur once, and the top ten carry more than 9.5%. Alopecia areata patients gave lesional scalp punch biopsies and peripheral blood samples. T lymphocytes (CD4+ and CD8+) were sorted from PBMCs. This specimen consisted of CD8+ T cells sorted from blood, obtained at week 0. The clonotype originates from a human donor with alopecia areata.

As DNA, the CDR3 is TGTGCCAGCAGCTTAGGCCGGGCCTTTGACGGGTTCTTC. Translated: CASSLGRAFDGFF. This chain uses TRBV13 with TRBJ2-1; D unresolved. CDR3 length equals 13 residues. V shed 0 bases and J shed 15 bases, with 15 bases lying between them. CDR1 and CDR2 from the germline V gene are PRHDT and FYEKMQ (reference sequence).